This TCR beta chain came from a study of CD8+ T cells in alopecia areata. Study-wide points: More clonal than normal scalp was lesional scalp, particularly alopecia totalis/universalis.

This clone was detected a few times. Its antigen is unknown. The sample contains more than one DNA sequence encoding this CDR3. CDR1 ENHRY and CDR2 SYGVKD come from the germline V gene. After removal of 6 bases from V and 5 bases from J, the junction contained 4 bases not matched to a gene. This CDR3 is built from 13 residues. cDNA reverse transcribed from extracted RNA served as the sequencing template. Repertoires were generated with immunoSEQ multiplex PCR, while TCRdb's copy carries only in-frame clones and drops some. This table holds over 200,000 clones, approximately 52% found once. Obtained from alopecia areata patients were lesional scalp punch biopsies along with peripheral blood. PBMCs were stained for CD3, CD4 and CD8, and CD4+ and CD8+ T cells were sorted.

The V call is TRBV10-3, the J call TRBJ1-5, with 7 bases identical to TRBD1. Specimen: CD4+ T cells sorted from blood, collected at week 0. The receptor was isolated from a human donor with alopecia areata. CDR3 nucleotides: TGTGCCATCAGCGTCGACAGGGATCAGCCCCAGCATTTT. This gives the protein CAISVDRDQPQHF.